A single sample gave rise to the 21 T cell receptor beta chains below, sequenced in a study of shared clonotypes between healthy human individuals. Libraries were prepared by immunoSEQ multiplex PCR; TCRdb keeps only in-frame clonotypes and omits some of them. The sample has around 100,000 clones, roughly 70% seen once. Sequencing was done on a sample of memory CD8+ T cells sorted from blood. Subset defined: CD45RO+ cells pooled with CCR7-negative TemRA cells. The receptors were sampled from a woman under 40 in good health.

The chain uses TRBV5-6 and TRBJ2-5; 8 nucleotides align to TRBD1. The J call is uncertain, as TRBJ2-7 better fits the DNA end. In germline, CDR1 is SGHDT, CDR2 YYEEEE. This CDR3 spans 14 amino acids. CDR3 protein: CASSPGQGSYEQYF. The CDR3 bases are TGTGCCAGCAGCCCCGGACAGGGATCCTACGAGCAGTACTTC.

V is TRBV13 and J is TRBJ2-2; D is uncertain. Trimming pared 0 bases from V and 0 bases from J, leaving 5 bases between. CDR3 size: 15 residues. The germline V gene has CDR1 PRHDT and CDR2 FYEKMQ (reference sequence). DNA of the CDR3: TGTGCCAGCAGCTTAGGGCTTACGAACACCGGGGAGCTGTTTTTT. Protein sequence: CASSLGLTNTGELFF.

Worth noting for this clone: A far larger clone lies a single base away; this is likely a read error. The same CDR3 arises from other DNA sequences in this sample as well. The V gene is TRBV4-1, the J gene TRBJ2-7; 10 bases align to TRBD2. Unmatched junction bases numbered 7, after V lost 0 bases and J lost 5 bases. CDR3 length equals 16 residues. CDR1 and CDR2 (germline): MGHRA, YSYEKL. The CDR3: CASSQEGAGGPNEQYF. DNA of the CDR3: TGCGCCAGCAGCCAAGAAGGAGCGGGAGGGCCGAACGAGCAGTACTTC.

The genes are TRBV11-3 and TRBJ2-5; unclear D gene. The CDR3 length is 15 residues. In germline, CDR1 is SGHNT, CDR2 YENEEA. V shed 3 bases and J shed 10 bases, with 21 bases lying between them. CDR3 DNA sequence: TGTGCCAGCAGCTTTTTTTGGGGTGGGTTGAGTGGCCAGTACTTC. It is translated as CASSFFWGGLSGQYF.

The chain employs TRBV29-1 and TRBJ2-1, with 8 bases fitting TRBD2. V lost 8 bases, J lost 4 bases, and 4 bases stayed unmatched. In germline, CDR1 is SQVTM, CDR2 ANQGSEA. This CDR3 has 12 residues. The CDR3 sequence is CSLLAEYNEQFF. As DNA, the CDR3 is TGCAGCTTACTAGCGGAGTACAATGAGCAGTTCTTC.

The chain has TRBV28 and TRBJ2-2; the D gene is possibly TRBD2 (5 bases). Trimming shortened V by 1 base and J by 5 bases, and 8 bases separated the two germline ends. The CDR3 runs 14 residues. Germline V gene data show CDR1 as MDHEN and CDR2 as SYDVKM. The CDR3 sequence is CASSLFGKTGELFF. The DNA of the CDR3 is TGTGCCAGCAGTTTATTCGGGAAAACCGGGGAGCTGTTTTTT.

This clone has only a few counts. The junction shows a germline mismatch at one end, possibly a read error. The chain employs TRBV28 and TRBJ2-7; D perhaps matches TRBD1 (6 bases). Germline V gene data show CDR1 as MDHEN and CDR2 as SYDVKM. The CDR3 has 16 residues. The CDR3 sequence is CASSPIPFTGTYEQYF. CDR3 coding DNA: TGTGCCAGCAGCCCCATCCCCTTTACAGGGACCTATGAGCAGTACTTC. Combining the CDR3 with reference TRBV28 and TRBJ2-7 gives the whole variable domain DVKVTQSSRYLVKRTGEKVFLECVQDMDHENMFWYRQDPGLGLRLIYFSYDVKMKEKGDIPEGYSVSREKKERFSLILESASTNQTSMYLCASSPIPFTGTYEQYFGPGTRLTVT.

V gene TRBV27 combines with J gene TRBJ2-5; no clear D. The V and J ends lost 6 bases and 5 bases respectively, with 10 bases between them. From germline, CDR1 is MNHEY and CDR2 SMNVEV (reference sequence). This CDR3 has 12 amino acids. The CDR3 nucleotides read TGTGCCAGCAGGCGACCCGGCGAGACCCAGTACTTC. Translated, it gives CASRRPGETQYF.

This clone was observed a handful of times. This chain joins TRBV12-5 and TRBJ1-5, with D perhaps TRBD1 (6 bases). Trimming left V 1 base short and J 7 bases short, with 14 bases between. This CDR3 comprises 15 residues. Germline loops: CDR1 LGHNT, CDR2 FRNRAP. CDR3 nucleotide sequence: TGTGCTAGTGGTTTGGGGGGGGCGCTTGGGCAGCCCCAGCATTTT. Amino acid sequence: CASGLGGALGQPQHF.

The chain uses TRBV28 and TRBJ2-5, with 10 bases aligning to TRBD2. J was trimmed by 3 bases and V by 2 bases; bases with no gene match: 0. This CDR3 spans 14 amino acids. Germline V gene data show CDR1 as MDHEN and CDR2 as SYDVKM. This chain's CDR3 is CASSLLAGEETQYF. In DNA form, the CDR3 reads TGTGCCAGCAGTTTACTAGCGGGAGAAGAGACCCAGTACTTC.

The sample holds a few counts of this clone. The chain links TRBV2 to TRBJ2-2; TRBD1 might be the D (6 bases). The germline V gene has CDR1 SNHLY and CDR2 FYNNEI. This CDR3 is built from 14 residues. V lost 2 bases, J lost 3 bases, and 7 bases lay in between. The CDR3 region is CASSERGYTGELFF. The CDR3 DNA reads as TGTGCCAGCAGTGAAAGGGGGTACACCGGGGAGCTGTTTTTT.

This clone occurred a few times. The rearrangement joins TRBV5-6 to TRBJ2-3; D possibly corresponds to TRBD2 (6 bases). V lost 6 bases, J lost 1 base, and 18 bases lay in between. Germline-derived CDR1 and CDR2 are SGHDT and YYEEEE. CDR3 length: 16 amino acids. The CDR3 is CASTRGPASGTDTQYF. The CDR3 DNA reads TGTGCCAGCACCCGGGGCCCGGCTAGCGGCACAGATACGCAGTATTTT.

This clone was recorded at least ten times. This chain uses TRBV7-8 with TRBJ1-1; D gene ambiguous. The germline V gene encodes CDR1 SGHVS and CDR2 FQNEAQ. V dropped 2 bases and J dropped 2 bases, with 15 bases sitting between them. The CDR3 sequence is 16 residues long. CDR3 DNA sequence: TGTGCCAGCAGCTTATATTCATCTGCCGGCAACACTGAAGCTTTCTTT. Translating it yields CASSLYSSAGNTEAFF.

V is TRBV14 and J is TRBJ1-3, with a possible D match to TRBD1 (5 bases). The CDR3 runs 16 residues. Trimming cost V 2 bases and J 1 base, with 12 bases left between them. Germline assignment: CDR1 SGHDN and CDR2 FVKESK. In DNA form, the CDR3 reads TGTGCCAGCAGCCAAATTTGGGGCGGTTCTGGAAACACCATATATTTT. Protein: CASSQIWGGSGNTIYF.

V is TRBV25-1 and J is TRBJ2-3; D is perhaps TRBD2 (6 bases). Germline V CDR1 and CDR2: MGHDK, SYGVNS. V lost 3 bases and J lost 5, with 18 bases in between. This CDR3 is 16 amino acids long. The CDR3 sequence is CASSDGGRELGDTQYF. The CDR3, as DNA: TGTGCCAGCAGTGACGGCGGACGGGAGTTGGGAGATACGCAGTATTTT.

V is TRBV7-9 and J is TRBJ1-5; D unresolved. This CDR3 is built from 15 residues. Trimming cost V 1 base and J 5 bases, with 12 bases left between them. CDR1 SEHNR and CDR2 FQNEAQ come from the germline V gene (reference sequence). The CDR3 nucleotides are TGTGCCAGCAGCTTAGGCGACGGCTCTGATCAGCCCCAGCATTTT. Translating it yields CASSLGDGSDQPQHF.

This clone was picked up a small number of times. The gene calls are TRBV27 and TRBJ2-1; 14 bases map to TRBD2. The length of the CDR3 is 17 residues. Germline trimming cut 5 bases from V and 4 bases from J; bases unmatched to any gene: 7. From germline, CDR1 is MNHEY and CDR2 SMNVEV (reference sequence). The CDR3 region is CASSLGTSGSIYNEQFF. CDR3 in DNA: TGTGCCAGCAGTCTCGGGACTAGCGGGAGCATTTACAATGAGCAGTTCTTC.

CDR3 loop: CASSITRGDQETQYF. The DNA for the CDR3 is TGTGCCAGCAGCATAACTAGGGGGGACCAAGAGACCCAGTACTTC. The chain is built from TRBV7-9 and TRBJ2-5; the D gene could be TRBD1 or TRBD2 (6 bases each). CDR3 size: 15 residues. Deletions cut 5 bases from V and 0 bases from J, with 13 bases between. In germline, CDR1 is SEHNR, CDR2 FQNEAQ (reference sequence).

The chain combines TRBV7-8 with TRBJ2-2; D is possibly TRBD1 (5 bases). The CDR3 is made up of 14 amino acids. The ends were cut back, 7 bases at V and 5 bases at J, with 14 bases in the middle. Germline CDR1 is SGHVS and CDR2 is FQNEAQ. The CDR3 spells CASTQGRITGELFF. As DNA, the CDR3 is TGTGCCAGCACCCAGGGTCGGATAACCGGGGAGCTGTTTTTT.

This clone was seen a single time. The V gene is TRBV6-1, the J gene TRBJ2-7; TRBD2 aligns across 8 bases. The CDR3 is made up of 14 amino acids. The junction had 8 bases not matched to a gene; V was cut back by 5 bases and J by 5 bases. Germline V gene lookup returns CDR1 MNHNS and CDR2 SASEGT. The CDR3 DNA is TGTGCCAGCAGTCTAAGCGGGAGCCCCAACGAGCAGTACTTC. Amino acids: CASSLSGSPNEQYF.

J is TRBJ2-7 and V is TRBV5-1, with 11 nucleotides matching TRBD2. Germline V lookup: CDR1 SGHRS, CDR2 YFSETQ. The trim removed 0 bases at V and 4 bases at J, leaving 9 bases unmatched. The CDR3 is made up of 17 amino acids. This chain's CDR3 is CASSLGELAGVVYEQYF. Written as DNA, the CDR3 is TGCGCCAGCAGCTTGGGAGAACTAGCGGGAGTCGTGTACGAGCAGTACTTC.